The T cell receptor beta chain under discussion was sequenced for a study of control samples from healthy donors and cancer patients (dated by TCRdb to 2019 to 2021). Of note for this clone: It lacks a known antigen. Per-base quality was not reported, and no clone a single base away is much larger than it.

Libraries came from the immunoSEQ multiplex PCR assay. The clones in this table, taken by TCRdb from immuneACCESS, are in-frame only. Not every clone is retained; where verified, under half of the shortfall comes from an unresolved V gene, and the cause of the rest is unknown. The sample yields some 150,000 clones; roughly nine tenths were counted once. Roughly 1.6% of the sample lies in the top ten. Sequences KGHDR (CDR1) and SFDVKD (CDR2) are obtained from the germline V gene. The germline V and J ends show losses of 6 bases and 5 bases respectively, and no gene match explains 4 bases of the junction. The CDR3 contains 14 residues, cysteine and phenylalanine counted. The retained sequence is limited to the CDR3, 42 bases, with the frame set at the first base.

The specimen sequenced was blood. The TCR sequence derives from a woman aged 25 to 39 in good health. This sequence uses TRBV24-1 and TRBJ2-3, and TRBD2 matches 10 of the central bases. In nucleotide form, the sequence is TGTGCCACCAGTAGCGGGGGGGCGGTAGATACGCAGTATTTT. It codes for CATSSGGAVDTQYF.